This TCR beta chain was sequenced in a study of regulatory T cells in long-lasting Graves disease. Time point denoted: newly diagnosed GD, antithyroid drugs for less than 3 months. PBMC RNA served as the TCR library source. Trimming cost V 3 bases and J 5 bases, with 19 bases left between them. The CDR3 runs to 15 residues. Looked up from germline, CDR1 is DFQATT and CDR2 is SNEGSKA (reference sequence). Both iRepertoire HTBI primers and Arm-PCR of CDR3 regions were used to build the TCR beta libraries. TCRdb re-analysed the multiplex PCR reads in MiXCR, keeping a single row per CDR3 protein. This table holds roughly 500,000 distinct CDR3 sequences, about 14% found once. This sample was also put to use in a study of T cells in Graves' hyperthyroidism and ophthalmopathy.

The sequenced sample was peripheral blood mononuclear cells (PBMCs), obtained at new diagnosis, from a patient treated with antithyroid drugs. This clonotype was sampled from a woman aged 45 to 65 with Graves disease. The rearrangement uses TRBV20-1 and TRBJ2-5; a possible D gene is TRBD1 (5 bases). The CDR3 sequence is CSASMPGKGQETQYF. CDR3 bases: TGCAGTGCTAGTATGCCGGGCAAGGGGCAGGAGACCCAGTACTTC.